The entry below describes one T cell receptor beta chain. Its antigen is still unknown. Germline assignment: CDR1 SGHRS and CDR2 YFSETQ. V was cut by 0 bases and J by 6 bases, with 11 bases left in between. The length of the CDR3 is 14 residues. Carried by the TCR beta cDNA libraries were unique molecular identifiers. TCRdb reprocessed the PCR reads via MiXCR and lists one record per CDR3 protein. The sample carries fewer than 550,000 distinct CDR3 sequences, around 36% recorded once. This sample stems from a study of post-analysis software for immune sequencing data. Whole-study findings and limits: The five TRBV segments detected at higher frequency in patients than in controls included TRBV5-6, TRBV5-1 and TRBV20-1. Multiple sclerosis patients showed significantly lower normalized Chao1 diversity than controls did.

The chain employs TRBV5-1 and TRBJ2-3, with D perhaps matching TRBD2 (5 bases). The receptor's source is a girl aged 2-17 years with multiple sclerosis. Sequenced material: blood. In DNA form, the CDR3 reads TGCGCCAGCAGCTTGGCCCGGGAACCGGATACGCAGTATTTT. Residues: CASSLAREPDTQYF.